This entry concerns a single TCR beta chain. The CDR3 consists of 14 residues. Per the germline V gene, CDR1 is SQVTM and CDR2 is ANQGSEA. With 7 bases clipped from V and 4 bases from J, the junction kept 11 bases outside the gene matches. The assay was immunoSEQ multiplex PCR, and TCRdb's table has in-frame clones only and misses some. This table holds 450,000 to 650,000 clones, 78% found once. This entry comes from a study of shared T cell receptors in the human thymus. The sample was also linked to a second study, of human thymus T cells. As reported in that work: The thymus tissue came from resections taken during corrective heart surgery. Apparent bias marked the V and J gene usage of thymic and blood repertoires. Related research reported highly overlapping thymic repertoires among unrelated individuals.

Sequenced material: thymocytes. This receptor was obtained from a boy younger than two with a congenital heart defect. This chain connects TRBV29-1 to TRBJ1-1, with 8 bases aligning to TRBD1. CDR3 DNA: TGCAGCGGACGTTTTAAGACAGGGGTCACTGAAGCTTTCTTT. It codes for CSGRFKTGVTEAFF.